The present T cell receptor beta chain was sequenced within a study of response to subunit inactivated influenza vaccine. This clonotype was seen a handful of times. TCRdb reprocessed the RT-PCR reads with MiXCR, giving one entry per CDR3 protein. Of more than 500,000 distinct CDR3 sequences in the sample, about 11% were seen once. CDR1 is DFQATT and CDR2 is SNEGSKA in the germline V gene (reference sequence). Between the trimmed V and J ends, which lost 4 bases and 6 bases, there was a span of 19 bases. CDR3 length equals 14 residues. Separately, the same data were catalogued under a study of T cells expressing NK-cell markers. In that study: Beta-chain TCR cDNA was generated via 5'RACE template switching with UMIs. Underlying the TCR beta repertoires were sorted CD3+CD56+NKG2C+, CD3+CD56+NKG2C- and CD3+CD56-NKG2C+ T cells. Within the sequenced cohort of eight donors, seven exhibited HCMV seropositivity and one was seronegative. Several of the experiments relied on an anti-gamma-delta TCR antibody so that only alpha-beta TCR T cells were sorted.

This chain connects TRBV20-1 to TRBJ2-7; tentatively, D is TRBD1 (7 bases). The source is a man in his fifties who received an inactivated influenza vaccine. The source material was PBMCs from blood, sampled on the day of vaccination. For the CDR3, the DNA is TGCAGTGCTACCCGGGGGACAGTTGGAATCGAGCAGTACTTC. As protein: CSATRGTVGIEQYF.